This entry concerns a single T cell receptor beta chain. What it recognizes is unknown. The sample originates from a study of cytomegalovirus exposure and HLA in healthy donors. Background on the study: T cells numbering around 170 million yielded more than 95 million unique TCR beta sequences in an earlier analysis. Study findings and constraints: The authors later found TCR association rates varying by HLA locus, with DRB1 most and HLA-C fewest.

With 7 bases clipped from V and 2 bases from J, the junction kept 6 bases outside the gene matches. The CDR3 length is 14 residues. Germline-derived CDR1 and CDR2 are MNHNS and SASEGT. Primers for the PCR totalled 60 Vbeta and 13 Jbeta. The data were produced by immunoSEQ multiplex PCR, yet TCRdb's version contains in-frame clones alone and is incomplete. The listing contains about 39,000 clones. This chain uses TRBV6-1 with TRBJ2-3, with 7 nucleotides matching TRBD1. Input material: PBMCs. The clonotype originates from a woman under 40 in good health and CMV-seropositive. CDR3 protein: CASKPGQSTDTQYF. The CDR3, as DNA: TGTGCCAGCAAGCCGGGACAGTCCACAGATACGCAGTATTTT.